Below, one T cell receptor beta chain is given with its context. The sample is drawn from a study of blood T cell repertoires in COVID-19. Whole-study context: The analysed material was cDNA or gDNA that came from T cells, B-cell-depleted T cells, or PBMCs.

Individuals drawn from approximately 26 US areas were roughly 18 to 95 years old. The study counted Cohort 3 donors as recovered given two negative PCRs, clearance, or symptom resolution. Trimming took off 3 bases at V and 5 bases at J, with 3 bases between the two ends. The CDR3 sequence is 11 residues long. CDR1 SGHAT and CDR2 FQNNGV come from the germline V gene. The repertoire was sequenced with immunoSEQ multiplex PCR; TCRdb's copy has only in-frame clones and lacks some. The sample lists about 150,000 clones; about 80% were seen once. The receptor was derived from a middle-aged man who had recovered from COVID-19. Sample: PBMCs or T cells enriched from blood (not recorded which). The chain joins TRBV11-2 to TRBJ2-3; D uncertain. Written as DNA, the CDR3 is TGTGCCAGCAGCTTGAGAGATACGCAGTATTTT. It is translated as CASSLRDTQYF.